The 3 T cell receptor beta chains below all came from one sample that was sequenced in a study of spatial heterogeneity in lung cancer. Documented time point: sample taken at primary tumor resection. The antigens these receptors bind are not known. Study outcomes and limitations: Tumors with more nonsynonymous mutations had more expanded intratumoral alpha and beta TCRs.

Via MiXCR, TCRdb re-called the 5' RACE reads, giving one row per CDR3 protein. This sample yields some 18,000 distinct CDR3 sequences, of which 7.5% are seen a single time; approximately 23% belongs to the top ten. This material consisted of lung tumor tissue, taken at surgery. Source of these receptors: a male donor with early-stage non-small cell lung cancer.

This clonotype has ten or more counts. The chain links TRBV19 to TRBJ1-5; tentative D call: TRBD1 (5 bases). CDR3 length: 16 amino acids. Trimming cost V 5 bases and J 6 bases, with 20 bases left between them. Looked up from germline, CDR1 is LNHDA and CDR2 is SQIVND (reference sequence). The CDR3 sequence: CASSPGALSGGQPQHF. Here the CDR3 DNA reads TGTGCCAGTAGTCCTGGGGCATTAAGTGGTGGTCAGCCCCAGCATTTT.

V usage is TRBV29-1 and J usage is TRBJ1-2; D remains ambiguous. This CDR3 is built from 10 residues. V shed 3 bases and J shed 8 bases, with 7 bases lying between them. From germline, CDR1 is SQVTM and CDR2 ANQGSEA. CDR3 amino acids: CSVEEGGYTF. The DNA for the CDR3 is TGCAGCGTTGAGGAGGGAGGCTACACCTTC.

This clonotype was seen at least ten times. The gene calls are TRBV6-2 or TRBV6-3 and TRBJ2-1, with unresolved D. CDR3 length equals 16 residues. Trimming took off 4 bases at V and 8 bases at J, with 21 bases between the two ends. Germline V gene data show CDR1 as MNHEY and CDR2 as SVGEGT. The CDR3 DNA sequence: TGTGCCAGCAGTTCGATACGGGCTTTACATGTTGATGAGCAGTTCTTC. Protein: CASSSIRALHVDEQFF.